The clone carrying this TCR beta chain came up many times. This sample was taken from a study of T-cell reconstitution after alpha-beta-depleted transplantation in children. Construction of the TCRbeta library involved unique molecular identifiers. TCRdb processed the PCR reads anew with MiXCR; each CDR3 protein has one entry. This table holds approximately 200,000 distinct CDR3 sequences, roughly 15% found once. The CDR3 spans 20 residues. The V and J ends lost 3 bases and 1 base, in that order; junction bases with no gene match: 15. V and J are TRBV12-3 or TRBV12-4 and TRBJ2-3; 11 bases map to TRBD2. Sequences were derived from PBMCs from the stem cell graft donor, sampled from the stem cell graft. This TCR came from a human donor who donated a stem cell graft to a child with acute lymphoblastic leukemia. CDR3 DNA: TGTGCCAGCAGTTTTCTTCTGACTAGCGGGACGCCGATCGGCACAGATACGCAGTATTTT. Protein product: CASSFLLTSGTPIGTDTQYF.